The 5 T cell receptor beta chains reported below all come from one sample, sequenced in a study of CD8 T cells in Susac syndrome (dated by TCRdb to 2018 to 2020). Library creation used the immunoSEQ multiplex PCR assay. RNA was extracted using the RNeasy kit, and about 0.5 to 1 ug of the RNA was reverse transcribed with random hexamers. In-frame beta chains were kept once TCRdb had trimmed the public reads at Q25 with fastp and called clones with MiXCR. Rows with one shared CDR3 protein collapse into an entry with the most common genes and DNA. The sample table records tens of thousands of distinct CDR3 sequences; roughly 91% of these occur just once. The ten top clones hold around 0.52% of the sample. What was sequenced was CD4+ T cells from PBMCs. These receptors came from a human donor with Susac syndrome.

The gene calls are TRBV19 and TRBJ2-5, with D perhaps given as TRBD1 or TRBD2 (5 bases each). Trimming stripped 4 bases from V and 5 bases from J, with 14 bases between. The CDR3 extends over 14 amino acids. Germline V gene lookup returns CDR1 LNHDA and CDR2 SQIVND (reference sequence). In nucleotides, the CDR3 is TGTGCCAGTAGTACCTCCTGGGGGTCGGAGACCCAGTACTTC. Translation: CASSTSWGSETQYF.

The genes are TRBV29-1 and TRBJ1-2; perhaps TRBD1 as D (5 bases). CDR1 SQVTM and CDR2 ANQGSEA come from the germline V gene. Trimming shortened V by 8 bases and J by 6 bases, and 19 bases separated the two germline ends. The CDR3 covers 13 residues. CDR3 sequence: CSSGGGNVNGYTF. CDR3 in DNA: TGCAGCTCAGGTGGGGGGAACGTCAATGGCTACACCTTC.

The chain links TRBV21-1 to TRBJ1-4; TRBD1, the table's D call, lacks a check against the DNA. TRBV21-1 is a recognized pseudogene. The CDR3 is 14 amino acids. The CDR3 region is CASSKRGQDKKLFF. The DNA for the CDR3 is TGTGCCAGCAGCAAACGGGGACAGGACAAAAAACTGTTTTTT.

V usage is TRBV24-1 and J usage is TRBJ2-5; the match to TRBD1 covers 8 bases. Looked up from germline, CDR1 is KGHDR and CDR2 is SFDVKD. This CDR3 has 14 amino acids. The V and J ends lost 9 bases and 4 bases, in that order; junction bases with no gene match: 9. CDR3 residues: CATGSPGGRETQYF. CDR3 sequence (DNA): TGTGCCACCGGGAGTCCAGGGGGCCGAGAGACCCAGTACTTC.

V and J are TRBV12-5 and TRBJ2-1; D is uncertain. The CDR3 extends over 11 amino acids. CDR1 and CDR2 (germline): LGHNT, FRNRAP. V was clipped by 5 bases and J by 4 bases, with 3 bases between them. CDR3: CASGPYNEQFF. DNA of the CDR3: TGTGCTAGTGGTCCGTACAATGAGCAGTTCTTC.